This entry is about one T cell receptor beta chain. This CDR3 region has 17 residues. Germline CDR1 is SGDLS and CDR2 is YYNGEE. J was trimmed by 1 base and V by 0 bases; bases with no gene match: 7. The data derive from a study of radiotherapy plus CTLA-4 blockade in lung cancer. Those patients who had chemo-refractory metastatic non-small-cell lung cancer were given focal radiation along with CTLA-4 blockade through ipilimumab. Profiled with immunoSEQ multiplex PCR; TCRdb holds only in-frame clones, not every one. Among 130,000 or so clones listed, over 80% were seen once. The V and J genes are TRBV9 and TRBJ2-3; 8 bases line up with TRBD2. The material sequenced was peripheral blood, taken from a patient treated with radiotherapy plus ipilimumab. The sequence was collected from a human donor with non-small cell lung cancer that progressed on radiotherapy plus ipilimumab. The CDR3, as DNA: TGTGCCAGCAGCGTAGCCGGGGGGGAGTGGGGCACAGATACGCAGTATTTT. Translating gives CASSVAGGEWGTDTQYF. Complete variable domain (other parts from reference TRBV9 and TRBJ2-3): DSGVTQTPKHLITATGQRVTLRCSPRSGDLSVYWYQQSLDQGLQFLIQYYNGEERAKGNILERFSAQQFPDLHSELNLSSLELGDSALYFCASSVAGGEWGTDTQYFGPGTRLTVL.